These 5 T cell receptor beta chains came from one sample sequenced in a study of response to subunit inactivated influenza vaccine. TCRdb re-called the RT-PCR reads with MiXCR, one entry per CDR3 protein. The sample lists about 520,000 distinct CDR3 sequences; approximately 7.7% were seen once. This specimen consisted of PBMCs from blood, obtained 23 months after vaccination. The receptor source for this set is a man between 45 and 75 years old who received an inactivated influenza vaccine.

In its sample, this clonotype was seen many times. The chain employs TRBV7-2 and TRBJ2-5; TRBD2 matches 13 bases. This CDR3 contains 14 residues. Germline V gives CDR1 SGHTA, CDR2 FQGNSA. Trimming removed 10 bases from V and 4 bases from J; junction bases left unmatched: 6. The CDR3 nucleotides are TGTGCCACTACTAGCGGGGGGGCCCGAGAGACCCAGTACTTC. As protein: CATTSGGARETQYF.

This clonotype was seen repeatedly, ten times or more. The V gene is TRBV12-3 or TRBV12-4, the J gene TRBJ1-6; D is perhaps TRBD1 (5 bases). V dropped 6 bases and J dropped 9 bases, with 18 bases sitting between them. CDR3 length equals 15 residues. The CDR3 region is CASRLLGTEISPLHF. CDR3 nucleotides: TGTGCCAGCAGACTCCTCGGGACGGAAATTTCACCCCTCCACTTT.

This clonotype has a count of ten or more. V is TRBV5-1 and J is TRBJ2-1; D gene unclear. V lost 0 bases and J lost 2, with 12 bases in between. Germline loops: CDR1 SGHRS, CDR2 YFSETQ. The CDR3 covers 16 residues. The CDR3 nucleotides are TGCGCCAGCAGCTTGGTGGGGAACACCCCCTACAATGAGCAGTTCTTC. This translates into CASSLVGNTPYNEQFF.

This clonotype was seen repeatedly, ten times or more. The chain couples TRBV9 to TRBJ2-1, with 9 positions matching TRBD2. The germline V gene has CDR1 SGDLS and CDR2 YYNGEE. The J segment lost 8 bases and the V segment lost 0 bases, leaving 9 bases of the junction unmatched. The CDR3 spans 16 residues. CDR3 protein: CASSVGSPLAGYEQFF. CDR3 DNA: TGTGCCAGCAGCGTAGGCTCTCCGCTAGCGGGATATGAGCAGTTCTTC.

This clonotype was counted between two and nine times. The rearrangement joins TRBV2 to TRBJ2-7, with TRBD1 matching 7 bases. Trimming took 6 bases from V and 0 from J; bases not matched to a gene: 8. Germline lookup yields CDR1 SNHLY and CDR2 FYNNEI. The CDR3 extends over 15 amino acids. The CDR3: CASSLTWDSSYEQYF. Written as DNA, the CDR3 is TGTGCCAGCAGCCTAACTTGGGACAGCTCCTACGAGCAGTACTTC.